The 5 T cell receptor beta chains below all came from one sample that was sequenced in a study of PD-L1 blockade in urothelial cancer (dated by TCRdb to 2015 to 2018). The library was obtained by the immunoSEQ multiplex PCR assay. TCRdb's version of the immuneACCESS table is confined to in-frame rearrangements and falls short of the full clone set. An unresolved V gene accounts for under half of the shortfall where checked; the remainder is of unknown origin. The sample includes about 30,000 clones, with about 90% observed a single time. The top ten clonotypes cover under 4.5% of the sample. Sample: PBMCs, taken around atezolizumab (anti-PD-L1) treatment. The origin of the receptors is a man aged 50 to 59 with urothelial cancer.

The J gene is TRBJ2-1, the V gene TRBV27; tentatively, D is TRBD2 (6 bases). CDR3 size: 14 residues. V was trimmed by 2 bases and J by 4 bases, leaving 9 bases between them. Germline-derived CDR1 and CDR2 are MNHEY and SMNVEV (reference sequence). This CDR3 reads CASSLPGLYNEQFF. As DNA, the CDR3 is TGTGCCAGCAGTTTACCGGGACTTTACAATGAGCAGTTCTTC.

The DNA of the CDR3 is TGTGCCAGCAGCTCCGGACAGGGCCCCGGTACGCAGTATTTT. Protein sequence: CASSSGQGPGTQYF. The chain combines TRBV5-4 with TRBJ2-3, with TRBD1 matching over 8 bases. The CDR3 runs 14 residues. J lost 8 bases, V lost 3 bases, and 8 bases had no gene match. Germline CDR1 and CDR2: SGHNT and YYREEE (reference sequence).

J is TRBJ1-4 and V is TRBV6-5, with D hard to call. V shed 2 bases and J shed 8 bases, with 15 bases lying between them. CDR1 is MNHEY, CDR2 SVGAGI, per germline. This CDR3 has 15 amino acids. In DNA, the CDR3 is TGTGCCAGCAGTTACGATGCCCCACCGGTAGAAAAACTGTTTTTT. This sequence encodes CASSYDAPPVEKLFF.

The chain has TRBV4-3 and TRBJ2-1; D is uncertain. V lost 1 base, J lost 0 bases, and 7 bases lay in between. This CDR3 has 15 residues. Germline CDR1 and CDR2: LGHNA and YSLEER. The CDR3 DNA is TGCGCCAGCAGCCAAGGTTTCAGCTCCTACAATGAGCAGTTCTTC. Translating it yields CASSQGFSSYNEQFF.

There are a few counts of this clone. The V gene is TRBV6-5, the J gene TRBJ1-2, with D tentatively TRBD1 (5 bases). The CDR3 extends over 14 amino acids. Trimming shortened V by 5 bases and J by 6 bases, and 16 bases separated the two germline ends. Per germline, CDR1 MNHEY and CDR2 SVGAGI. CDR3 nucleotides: TGTGCCAGCAGTAACCAGGGAGGTTGGGATGGCTACACCTTC. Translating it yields CASSNQGGWDGYTF.